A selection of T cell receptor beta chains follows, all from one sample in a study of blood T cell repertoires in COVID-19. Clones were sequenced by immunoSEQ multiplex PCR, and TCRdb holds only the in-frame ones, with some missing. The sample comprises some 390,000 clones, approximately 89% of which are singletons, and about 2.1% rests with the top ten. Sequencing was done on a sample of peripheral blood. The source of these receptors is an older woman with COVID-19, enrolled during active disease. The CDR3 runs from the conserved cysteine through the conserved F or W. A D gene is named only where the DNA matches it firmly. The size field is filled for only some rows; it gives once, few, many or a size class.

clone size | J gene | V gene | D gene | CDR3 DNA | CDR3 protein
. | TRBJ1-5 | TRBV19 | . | TGTGCCAGTAGTATAGTTTGGGCAGGAAATAGCAATCAGCCCCAGCATTTT | CASSIVWAGNSNQPQHF
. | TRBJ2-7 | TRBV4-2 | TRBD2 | TGTGCCAGCAGCCAAGCGGGGGGGCCCGGCTACGAGCAGTACTTC | CASSQAGGPGYEQYF
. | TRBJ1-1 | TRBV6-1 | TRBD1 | TGTGCCAGCAGTGAAGGGACAGGTAGGGCCCGGGACACTGAAGCTTTCTTT | CASSEGTGRARDTEAFF
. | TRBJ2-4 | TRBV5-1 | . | TGCGCCAGCAGTTCAGGGGCCAAAAACATTCAGTACTTC | CASSSGAKNIQYF
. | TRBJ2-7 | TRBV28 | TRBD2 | TGTGCCAGCCTCCCCAGCGGGGCTTCCTACGAGCAGTACTTC | CASLPSGASYEQYF
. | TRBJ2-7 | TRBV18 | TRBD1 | TGTGCCAGCTCACCACAGGGGACAGGGAGGGGGCCTAACGAGCAGTACTTC | CASSPQGTGRGPNEQYF
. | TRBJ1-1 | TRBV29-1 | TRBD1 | TGCAGCGTTCTTAGGACAGGGAGGACCACTGAAGCTTTCTTT | CSVLRTGRTTEAFF
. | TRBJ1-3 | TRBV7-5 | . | TGTGTCAGAAGCACCCCCGGGACAGGGAACCTGATGGGACCACGAGGAAACACCATATATTTT | CVRSTPGTGNLMGPRGNTIYF
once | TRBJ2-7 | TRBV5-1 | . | TGCGCCAGCAGCCACGCTATTGGCGGACAGACATACGAGCAGTACTTC | CASSHAIGGQTYEQYF
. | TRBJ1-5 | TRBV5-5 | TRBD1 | TGTGCCAGCAGCCGACAGGGGGCAGGCAATCAGCCCCAGCATTTT | CASSRQGAGNQPQHF
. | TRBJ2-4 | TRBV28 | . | TGTGCCAGCTCTAAACAGGGGGGGAAGTACTTC | CASSKQGGKYF
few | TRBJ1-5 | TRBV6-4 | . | TGTGCCAGCAGTGCGAAGACAAAGAATCAGCCCCAGCATTTT | CASSAKTKNQPQHF
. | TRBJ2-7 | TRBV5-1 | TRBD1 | TGCGCCAGCAGCCGGGGACAGGGGAAGGGCTACGAGCAGTACTTC | CASSRGQGKGYEQYF
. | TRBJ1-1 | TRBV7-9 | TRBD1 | TGTGCCAGCAGCTTAGAGCAGGGGGCTGAAGCTTTCTTT | CASSLEQGAEAFF
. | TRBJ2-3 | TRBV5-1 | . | TGCGCCAGCAGCTTGGTCAGCGGGCACACAGATACGCAGTATTTT | CASSLVSGHTDTQYF
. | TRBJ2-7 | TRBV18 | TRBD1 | TGTGCCAGCTCACCGGGACAGGATCTCTACGAGCAGTACTTC | CASSPGQDLYEQYF
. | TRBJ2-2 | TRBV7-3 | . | TGTGCCAGCAGCTTAAAAGGGGGTAACACCGGGGAGCTGTTTTTT | CASSLKGGNTGELFF
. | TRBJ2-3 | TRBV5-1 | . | TGCGCCAGAGCTGGAGACACAGATACGCAGTATTTT | CARAGDTDTQYF
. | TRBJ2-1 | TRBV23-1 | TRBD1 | TGCGCCAGCAGTCAATGCACAGGGGCCTACAATGAGCAGTTCTTC | CASSQCTGAYNEQFF
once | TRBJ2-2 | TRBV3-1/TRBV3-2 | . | TGTGCCAGCAGCCAGTGGTGGGGGGACACCGGGGAGCTGTTTTTT | CASSQWWGDTGELFF
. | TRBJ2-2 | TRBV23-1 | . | TGCGCCAGCAGTCAATCGTCGGGAAACAGCTGGAACACCGGGGAGCTGTTTTTT | CASSQSSGNSWNTGELFF
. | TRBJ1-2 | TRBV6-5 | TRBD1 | TGTGCCAGCAGCGGGTCCGGGACAGGGAACTATGGCTACACCTTC | CASSGSGTGNYGYTF
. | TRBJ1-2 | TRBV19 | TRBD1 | TGTGCCAGCAGAGGACAGGGAAGAGGAGATGGCTACACCTTC | CASRGQGRGDGYTF
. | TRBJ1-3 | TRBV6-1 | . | TGTGCCAGCAGTGAAGTTCGAGGGTTATACACCATATATTTT | CASSEVRGLYTIYF
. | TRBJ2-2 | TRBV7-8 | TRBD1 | TGTGCCAGCAGCTCGAGGGACAGGAACACCGGGGAGCTGTTTTTT | CASSSRDRNTGELFF
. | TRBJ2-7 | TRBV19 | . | TGTGCCAGTAGTTCCCAAGCCGGGGGCTACGAGCAGTACTTC | CASSSQAGGYEQYF
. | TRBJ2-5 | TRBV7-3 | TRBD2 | TGTGCCAGCAGCTTAAAACCGTTTGCGGGGGGTGAGACCCAGTACTTC | CASSLKPFAGGETQYF
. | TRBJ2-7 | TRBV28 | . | TGTGCCAGCACCGAATCGAGGGGGGGGCGCGGCTACGAGCAGTACTTC | CASTESRGGRGYEQYF
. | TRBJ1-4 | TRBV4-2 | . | TGTGCCAGCAGCCAAGATCCAGGCGAAGGAAAACTGTTTTTT | CASSQDPGEGKLFF
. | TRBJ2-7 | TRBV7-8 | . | TGTGCCAGCAGCTTAGGGGGTATTATGGGGGCTTTCTCCTACGAGCAGTACTTC | CASSLGGIMGAFSYEQYF
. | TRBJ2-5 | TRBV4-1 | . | TGCGCCAGCAGCCCCTCCCCTACAGGGAATGCGGAGACCCAGTACTTC | CASSPSPTGNAETQYF
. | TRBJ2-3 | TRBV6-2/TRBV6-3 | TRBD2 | TGTGCCAGCAGCCCTTATAAGCCCGAGACTAGCGGGGCGGGTGATACGCAGTATTTT | CASSPYKPETSGAGDTQYF
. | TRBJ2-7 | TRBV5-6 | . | TGTGCCAGCAGCTTATCCTTTTTATACGAGCAGTACTTC | CASSLSFLYEQYF
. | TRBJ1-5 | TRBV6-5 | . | TGTGCCAACGGCGGGCCACCCCAGCATTTT | CANGGPPQHF
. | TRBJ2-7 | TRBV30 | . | TGTGCCTGGTTTCCCGCGGGGCCCTCCTACGAGCAGTACTTC | CAWFPAGPSYEQYF
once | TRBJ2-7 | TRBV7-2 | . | TGTGCCAGCAGCGCCAACAGGGTAGGCGAGCAGTACTTC | CASSANRVGEQYF
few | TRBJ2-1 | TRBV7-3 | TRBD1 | TGTGCCAGCAGCGTGCAGGGGGCGTACGAGCAGTTCTTC | CASSVQGAYEQFF
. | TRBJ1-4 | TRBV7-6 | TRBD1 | TGTGCCAGCAGCCTAGGGGGCGCAAGGAATAATGAAAAACTGTTTTTT | CASSLGGARNNEKLFF